This is a list of T cell receptor beta chains from one sample in a study of T cell clones after liver transplantation. The method was immunoSEQ multiplex PCR; TCRdb's version includes in-frame clones alone and lacks a portion of them. The sample holds roughly 97,000 clones, 75% to 90% seen once. The source material was CD4+ T cells from blood, sampled before liver transplant. The receptors come from a human donor who received a liver transplant. Each CDR3 is given with its conserved first and last residue. The D gene is left open where the match is weak. The size of a clone is reported for some rows only, either as once, few or many, or as a class for expanded clones.

TRBV5-8,TRBJ2-4,NA,16,NA,TGTGCCAGCAGCTTGGACGGGGCGTTAGCCAAAAACATTCAGTACTTC,CASSLDGALAKNIQYF
TRBV5-1,TRBJ2-2,NA,14,NA,TGCGCCAGCAGCTTGGACATTCACACCGGGGAGCTGTTTTTT,CASSLDIHTGELFF
TRBV6-6,TRBJ2-2,NA,14,NA,TGTGCCAGCAAAGTAGACAGTAACACCGGGGAGCTGTTTTTT,CASKVDSNTGELFF
TRBV28,TRBJ1-1,NA,15,NA,TGTGCCAGCAGTTTTGGGGGGCTAATGAACACTGAAGCTTTCTTT,CASSFGGLMNTEAFF
TRBV29-1,TRBJ1-1,NA,11,once,TGCAGCGTCTCACAGAACACTGAAGCTTTCTTT,CSVSQNTEAFF
TRBV5-5,TRBJ2-7,NA,15,NA,TGTGCCAGCAGCACAACAACAGGGAGCTCCTACGAGCAGTACTTC,CASSTTTGSSYEQYF
TRBV27,TRBJ1-2,TRBD1,15,NA,TGTGCCAGCACCGACCTGGGACAGGGAAACTATGGCTACACCTTC,CASTDLGQGNYGYTF
TRBV18,TRBJ2-1,NA,17,NA,TGTGCCAGCTCACCACTTATTACGGCAAGCTCCTACAATGAGCAGTTCTTC,CASSPLITASSYNEQFF
TRBV5-1,TRBJ2-3,NA,16,NA,TGCGCCAGCAGCTTGGCTGGGGGGGCCTCCACAGATACGCAGTATTTT,CASSLAGGASTDTQYF
TRBV7-9,TRBJ2-2,NA,14,NA,TGTGCCAGCAGCTTAGAAGGAGGGTACGGGGAGCTGTTTTTT,CASSLEGGYGELFF
TRBV5-6,TRBJ1-2,TRBD1,16,NA,TGTGCCAGCAGCCTTAAACCGGGACAGGGGGCCTACGGCTACACCTTC,CASSLKPGQGAYGYTF
TRBV18,TRBJ1-5,NA,15,few,TGTGCCAGCTCACCATATGACAGCGACAATCAGCCCCAGCATTTT,CASSPYDSDNQPQHF
TRBV7-8,TRBJ2-7,NA,16,NA,TGTGCCAGCAGCTTAGCGGTGGGAGGCCTTGCTTACGAGCAGTACTTC,CASSLAVGGLAYEQYF
TRBV6-5,TRBJ2-2,TRBD2,14,NA,TGTGCCAGCGGGCTAGCGGCGAACACCGGGGAGCTGTTTTTT,CASGLAANTGELFF
TRBV5-4,TRBJ2-3,TRBD1,15,few,TGTGCCAGCAGTCTTGACAGGGGGTACACAGATACGCAGTATTTT,CASSLDRGYTDTQYF
TRBV18,TRBJ2-3,NA,14,NA,TGTGCCAGCTCATCCCTATCAGGCACAGATACGCAGTATTTT,CASSSLSGTDTQYF
TRBV19,TRBJ2-2,TRBD1,16,NA,TGTGCCAGTAGTGCCCGACAGGGGGCGAACACCGGGGAGCTGTTTTTT,CASSARQGANTGELFF
TRBV28,TRBJ1-2,TRBD1,15,NA,TGTGCCAGCAGTTTAAAGGACAGGAACATCTATGGCTACACCTTC,CASSLKDRNIYGYTF
TRBV6-5,TRBJ2-1,TRBD2,15,NA,TGTGCCAGCAGTTACGCTAGCGGGAGCTACAATGAGCAGTTCTTC,CASSYASGSYNEQFF
TRBV5-1,TRBJ2-3,NA,13,NA,TGCGCCAGCAGCTTGGTACTTAGGGATACGCAGTATTTT,CASSLVLRDTQYF
TRBV27,TRBJ2-1,TRBD1,16,once,TGTGCCAGCAGTCCCCCGGGACAGGGCTCCTACAATGAGCAGTTCTTC,CASSPPGQGSYNEQFF
TRBV19,TRBJ1-4,NA,20,NA,TGTGCCAGTAAGGTGGGACCGGGACAACCGATTCCTACAACTAATGAAAAACTGTTTTTT,CASKVGPGQPIPTTNEKLFF
TRBV28,TRBJ2-3,TRBD2,20,NA,TGTGCCAGCAGTCCCGACGGACGGACTAGCGGGAGGGCTAGCACAGATACGCAGTATTTT,CASSPDGRTSGRASTDTQYF
TRBV5-1,TRBJ1-6,TRBD1,14,NA,TGCGCCAGCAGCGTCCGGGACAGAAATTCACCCCTCCACTTT,CASSVRDRNSPLHF
TRBV19,TRBJ2-2,TRBD1,16,NA,TGTGCCAGTAGGCCGGGACAGGGGGCGAACACCGGGGAGCTGTTTTTT,CASRPGQGANTGELFF
TRBV12-5,TRBJ1-1,TRBD1,15,NA,TGTGCTAGTGGTCCTATCCGGGACAGGATAATAGCAGCTTTCTTT,CASGPIRDRIIAAFF
TRBV10-3,TRBJ1-5,NA,11,NA,TGTGCCATCAGTGACGGGCAGCCCCAGCATTTT,CAISDGQPQHF
TRBV4-1,TRBJ2-3,NA,18,NA,TGCGCCAGCAGCCAAGGCGCCACACGTACTACTAGCACAGATACGCAGTATTTT,CASSQGATRTTSTDTQYF
TRBV19,TRBJ1-6,NA,15,NA,TGTGCCAGTAGTATCGAGGGCAGGGGTTATTCACCCCTCCACTTT,CASSIEGRGYSPLHF
TRBV4-1,TRBJ2-5,NA,12,NA,TGCGCCAGCAGCCGGAACCAAGAGACCCAGTACTTC,CASSRNQETQYF
TRBV6-1,TRBJ2-7,NA,13,NA,TGTGCCAGCACCATCGACACAGGGTTCGAGCAGTACTTC,CASTIDTGFEQYF
TRBV28,TRBJ1-1,TRBD1,14,NA,TGTGCCAGCAGTCACCTCAGGGGGCTAGCTGAAGCTTTCTTT,CASSHLRGLAEAFF
TRBV28,TRBJ1-5,NA,14,NA,TGTGCCAGCAGCTATAGGAGGGGGACTCAGCCCCAGCATTTT,CASSYRRGTQPQHF
TRBV12-5,TRBJ2-3,NA,15,once,TGTGCTAGTGCCGTAGGGGAACCTAGCACAGATACGCAGTATTTT,CASAVGEPSTDTQYF
TRBV18,TRBJ1-1,TRBD1,15,NA,TGTGCCAGCTCACCACCGGGCAGGGGGCGGGTTGAAGCTTTCTTT,CASSPPGRGRVEAFF
TRBV5-1,TRBJ1-5,NA,14,NA,TGCGCCAGCACCGAGGACGGCAGCAATCAGCCCCAGCATTTT,CASTEDGSNQPQHF
TRBV19,TRBJ1-5,NA,17,NA,TGTGCCAGTAGTCCCCGGGACACCAGAAATAGCAATCAGCCCCAGCATTTT,CASSPRDTRNSNQPQHF
TRBV5-4,TRBJ2-5,NA,14,NA,TGTGCCAGCAGCTTGAGGCACAGGCAAGAGACCCAGTACTTC,CASSLRHRQETQYF
TRBV28,TRBJ2-1,TRBD1,16,NA,TGTGCCAGCAGGCCAACAGGGGCTGCGGCCTACAATGAGCAGTTCTTC,CASRPTGAAAYNEQFF
TRBV5-1,TRBJ2-7,TRBD2,16,NA,TGCGCCAGCAGCAAGGGACTAGCGGGGGGCTCCTACGAGCAGTACTTC,CASSKGLAGGSYEQYF
TRBV11-2,TRBJ1-6,NA,17,NA,TGTGCCAGCAGCTTAGCCCCAGCAGGGACGAGTAATTCACCCCTCCACTTT,CASSLAPAGTSNSPLHF
TRBV6-5,TRBJ2-7,NA,15,NA,TGTGCCAGCAGTTACTCGGACAGTCCACTCTACGAGCAGTACTTC,CASSYSDSPLYEQYF
TRBV28,TRBJ1-1,NA,14,NA,TGTGCCAGCAGTCCGGGGCAGTCCAACACTGAAGCTTTCTTT,CASSPGQSNTEAFF
TRBV14,TRBJ2-7,NA,12,few,TGTGCCAGCAGCTACCAGGGAGGAGCGCAGTACTTC,CASSYQGGAQYF
TRBV27,TRBJ2-7,NA,15,once,TGTGCCAGCAGGCCGGGACCCCGATCCTCCTACGAGCAGTACTTC,CASRPGPRSSYEQYF
TRBV5-1,TRBJ2-7,NA,14,many,TGCGCCAGCAGCTTGGTAGTGTCACCCTACGAGCAGTACTTC,CASSLVVSPYEQYF
TRBV7-3,TRBJ2-7,NA,16,once,TGTGCCAGCAGCCGGTTCGCCCGGGACATACCCTACGAGCAGTACTTC,CASSRFARDIPYEQYF
TRBV15,TRBJ2-7,NA,15,NA,TGTGCCACCAGCATTGGGCACTTACTTTCCTACGAGCAGTACTTC,CATSIGHLLSYEQYF
TRBV27,TRBJ2-7,TRBD2,12,NA,TGTGCCAGCAGTTTATGGGGGGGGAAGCAGTACTTC,CASSLWGGKQYF
TRBV5-1,TRBJ2-7,NA,13,NA,TGCGCCAGCAGCTTGAGTAGTGGGTACGAGCAGTACTTC,CASSLSSGYEQYF
TRBV20-1,TRBJ1-2,NA,10,NA,TGCAGTGCAGGGACCTATGGCTACACCTTC,CSAGTYGYTF
TRBV27,TRBJ1-5,NA,15,NA,TGTGCCAGCAGTTCGCAGGGATATAGCAATCAGCCCCAGCATTTT,CASSSQGYSNQPQHF
TRBV7-2,TRBJ1-1,NA,15,NA,TGTGCCAGCAGCTTAGTTTCCTCAACGAACACTGAAGCTTTCTTT,CASSLVSSTNTEAFF